One and the same sample provided the 28 T cell receptor beta chains below, sequenced in a study of blood T cell repertoires in COVID-19. The protocol was immunoSEQ multiplex PCR, while the TCRdb copy is restricted to in-frame clones and leaves out a portion. The sample consists of about 320,000 clones, about 87% of them appearing once. The sample consisted of PBMCs or T cells enriched from blood (not recorded which). The receptors originated from a young man who had recovered from COVID-19.

The V call is TRBV5-5, the J call TRBJ2-7; perhaps TRBD1 as D (6 bases). V was pared by 4 bases and J by 4 bases, with 18 bases between. CDR1 SGHKS and CDR2 YYEKEE come from the germline V gene (reference sequence). The CDR3 is 15 amino acids. CDR3: CASSPGRGMRYEQYF. The CDR3 DNA sequence: TGTGCCAGCAGCCCGGGCAGGGGTATGAGATACGAGCAGTACTTC.

DNA for the CDR3: TGTGCCACCAGTGACGTGCGGGGGGCCTACAATGAGCAGTTCTTC. It translates to CATSDVRGAYNEQFF. The V call is TRBV24-1, the J call TRBJ2-1; 8 bases agree with TRBD2. The CDR3 length is 15 residues. Trimming cost V 4 bases and J 2 bases; bases outside gene matches: 3. Germline CDR1 is KGHDR and CDR2 is SFDVKD.

The CDR3 bases are TGTGCCAGCAGTGGCGAGGGGGCCGAAAAACTGTTTTTT. Amino acids: CASSGEGAEKLFF. This sequence joins TRBV25-1 and TRBJ1-4; 7 nucleotides line up with TRBD1. Unmatched junction bases numbered 4, after V lost 4 bases and J lost 8 bases. The CDR3 is 13 residues long. Germline V gene data show CDR1 as MGHDK and CDR2 as SYGVNS.

The rearrangement links TRBV6-6 to TRBJ2-4; maybe TRBD2 (6 bases). This CDR3 is built from 12 residues. Germline CDR1 reads MNHNY; CDR2 reads SVGAGI (reference sequence). Trimming left V 7 bases short and J 7 bases short, with 11 bases between. CDR3 residues: CASMGGGNIQYF. The CDR3 DNA sequence: TGTGCCAGCATGGGGGGTGGTAACATTCAGTACTTC.

The rearrangement joins TRBV5-1 to TRBJ1-3, with 7 nucleotides matching TRBD1. V was clipped by 4 bases and J by 0 bases; unmatched bases: 7. CDR3 length equals 16 residues. From germline, CDR1 is SGHRS and CDR2 YFSETQ. CDR3 in DNA: TGCGCCAGCAGCACCAGACAGGGCAACTCTGGAAACACCATATATTTT. Its translation: CASSTRQGNSGNTIYF.

For the CDR3, the DNA is TGCAGCGTTGAACCCAGCTATGGCTACACCTTC. Translation gives CSVEPSYGYTF. The genes are TRBV29-1 and TRBJ1-2; D is unclear. Trimming removed 2 bases at V and 4 bases at J, with 5 bases between. Germline V lookup: CDR1 SQVTM, CDR2 ANQGSEA. The CDR3 totals 11 residues.

The CDR3, as DNA: TGTGCCAGCAATGAGCGGGGGGGCTACGAGCAGTACTTC. Its translation: CASNERGGYEQYF. V gene TRBV2 combines with J gene TRBJ2-7, with 10 bases matching TRBD2. Germline CDR1 reads SNHLY; CDR2 reads FYNNEI. The length of the CDR3 is 13 residues. With V trimmed by 7 bases and J by 3 bases, 3 bases remained unmatched.

The chain links TRBV5-1 to TRBJ1-1; 8 bases are shared with TRBD1. The ends lost 0 bases at V and 4 bases at J; junction bases unmatched: 2. In germline, CDR1 is SGHRS, CDR2 YFSETQ. The CDR3 length is 14 residues. CDR3 nucleotides: TGCGCCAGCAGCTTGGACAGGGGGTCCACTGAAGCTTTCTTT. It is translated as CASSLDRGSTEAFF.

This chain connects TRBV5-6 to TRBJ1-2; D gene ambiguous. Trimming cost V 4 bases and J 2 bases, with 15 bases left between them. The CDR3 is 15 amino acids. Germline loops: CDR1 SGHDT, CDR2 YYEEEE. The CDR3 protein is CASSVLRGLNYGYTF. CDR3 coding DNA: TGTGCCAGCAGCGTGTTAAGAGGCTTAAACTATGGCTACACCTTC.

This sequence joins TRBV27 and TRBJ2-7; TRBD1 matches at 9 bases. Trimming at V came to 4 bases and at J to 5 bases, leaving 6 bases not matched to a gene. Germline V CDR1 and CDR2: MNHEY, SMNVEV (reference sequence). The CDR3 length is 14 residues. As DNA, the CDR3 is TGTGCCAGCAGTTCGGGACAGGGTTGGAACGAGCAGTACTTC. Encoded protein: CASSSGQGWNEQYF.

The chain has TRBV19 and TRBJ1-5; D gene unclear. The CDR3 has 15 amino acids. CDR1 is LNHDA and CDR2 is SQIVND in the germline V gene (reference sequence). V lost 5 bases and J 0 bases, leaving 11 bases between the germline ends. This CDR3 reads CASSYGLHSNQPQHF. Here the CDR3 DNA reads TGTGCCAGTAGTTATGGACTACATAGCAATCAGCCCCAGCATTTT. The variable domain in full, with the rest retrieved from reference TRBV19 and TRBJ1-5, is DGGITQSPKYLFRKEGQNVTLSCEQNLNHDAMYWYRQDPGQGLRLIYYSQIVNDFQKGDIAEGYSVSREKKESFPLTVTSAQKNPTAFYLCASSYGLHSNQPQHFGDGTRLSIL.

This clone was seen only a few times. This chain links TRBV28 with TRBJ1-4; the D gene is possibly TRBD1 (5 bases). The V and J ends lost 10 bases and 4 bases respectively, with 10 bases between them. The CDR3 runs 12 residues. Germline V lookup: CDR1 MDHEN, CDR2 SYDVKM. This chain's CDR3 is CAIQEINEKLFF. DNA of the CDR3: TGTGCCATACAGGAGATTAATGAAAAACTGTTTTTT.

J is TRBJ2-2 and V is TRBV15, with 11 bases fitting TRBD1. CDR3 size: 15 residues. Germline assignment: CDR1 LNHNV and CDR2 YYDKDF (reference sequence). Trimming took 3 bases from V and 5 from J; bases not matched to a gene: 2. CDR3 nucleotides: TGTGCCACCAGCAGGGACAGGGGGCTGACCGGGGAGCTGTTTTTT. Its protein product is CATSRDRGLTGELFF.

V usage is TRBV4-1 and J usage is TRBJ2-7; D not certain. Germline lookup yields CDR1 MGHRA and CDR2 YSYEKL. The germline V and J ends were trimmed by 1 base and 4 bases, with 8 bases remaining between them. The CDR3 runs 13 residues. CDR3 DNA sequence: TGCGCCAGCAGCCAAGCCGCCAGTTACGAGCAGTACTTC. As protein: CASSQAASYEQYF.

The chain links TRBV6-1 to TRBJ1-5; 7 nucleotides match TRBD1. CDR1 is MNHNS and CDR2 is SASEGT in the germline V gene. V dropped 3 bases and J dropped 0; count of bases not matched to a gene: 11. CDR3 size: 18 residues. CDR3 loop: CASSERWTGQASNQPQHF. For the CDR3, the DNA is TGTGCCAGCAGTGAGCGATGGACAGGACAGGCTAGCAATCAGCCCCAGCATTTT.

J is TRBJ2-3 and V is TRBV29-1; D is possibly TRBD1 (6 bases). This CDR3 has 13 amino acids. With 7 bases removed from V and 2 bases from J, the gap between germline ends came to 13 bases. The germline gives CDR1 SQVTM, CDR2 ANQGSEA. The chain's CDR3 is CSAPTGLTDTQYF. The CDR3, as DNA: TGCAGCGCCCCGACAGGACTCACAGATACGCAGTATTTT.

This sequence joins TRBV13 and TRBJ2-7, with TRBD1 matching 7 bases. V dropped 4 bases and J dropped 4; count of bases not matched to a gene: 4. The CDR3 spans 13 residues. Germline assignment: CDR1 PRHDT and CDR2 FYEKMQ (reference sequence). The CDR3 region is CASSSGTVYEQYF. The CDR3 DNA reads as TGTGCCAGCAGCTCAGGGACAGTTTACGAGCAGTACTTC.

The CDR3: CASSLVFSVSYEQYF. The CDR3 DNA reads TGTGCCAGCAGCTTAGTATTCAGCGTCTCCTACGAGCAGTACTTC. V and J are TRBV11-2 and TRBJ2-7, with D hard to call. This CDR3 contains 15 residues. V was cut by 1 base and J by 0 bases, with 10 bases left in between. The germline CDR1 and CDR2 sequences are SGHAT and FQNNGV.

The V and J genes are TRBV5-1 and TRBJ1-1; 8 bases match TRBD1. Germline CDR1 is SGHRS and CDR2 is YFSETQ. This CDR3 is built from 15 residues. The J segment lost 4 bases and the V segment lost 0 bases, leaving 5 bases of the junction unmatched. This chain's CDR3 is CASSLDRGSGTEAFF. The CDR3 nucleotides read TGCGCCAGCAGCTTGGACAGGGGGTCTGGCACTGAAGCTTTCTTT.

With regard to this clone: At one end, the junction sequence differs from germline, possibly due to a read error. This chain uses TRBV6-5 with TRBJ1-2, with a possible D match to TRBD1 (6 bases). The CDR3 contains 11 residues. The germline gives CDR1 MNHEY, CDR2 SVGAGI. CDR3 sequence (DNA): TGTGCCAGCAGTCTCGGAACAGGGCACGCCTTC. This codes for CASSLGTGHAF.

As DNA, the CDR3 is TGCAGCGTTGACCCCTGGACAGGGCCCACTGAAGCTTTCTTT. Translating it yields CSVDPWTGPTEAFF. The chain links TRBV29-1 to TRBJ1-1; 8 positions agree with TRBD1. Trimming took 3 bases from V and 4 from J; bases not matched to a gene: 7. Germline CDR1 and CDR2: SQVTM and ANQGSEA. This CDR3 comprises 14 residues.

The gene calls are TRBV6-5 and TRBJ1-1, with no clear D. The V end lost 0 bases, the J end lost 1 base, and 6 bases lay between the germline ends. This CDR3 is built from 14 residues. The germline gives CDR1 MNHEY, CDR2 SVGAGI. The CDR3 sequence is CASSYSLANTEAFF. The CDR3 DNA reads TGTGCCAGCAGTTACTCCCTAGCGAACACTGAAGCTTTCTTT.

The chain combines TRBV5-6 with TRBJ2-2; TRBD1 agrees at 7 bases. Germline lookup yields CDR1 SGHDT and CDR2 YYEEEE. The CDR3 extends over 17 amino acids. V lost 4 bases to trimming and J lost 1 base; unmatched junction nucleotides: 10. CDR3: CASSREWTGKNTGELFF. For the CDR3, the DNA is TGTGCCAGCAGCCGCGAATGGACAGGCAAGAACACCGGGGAGCTGTTTTTT.

In its sample, this clone was seen a few times. The chain joins TRBV2 to TRBJ2-1; D perhaps matches TRBD1 (6 bases). The V gene lost 6 bases and the J gene lost 3 bases, with 12 bases spanning the gap. Germline assignment: CDR1 SNHLY and CDR2 FYNNEI. The CDR3 consists of 14 residues. As DNA, the CDR3 is TGTGCCAGCAGCGATCCGACAGGCTACAATGAGCAGTTCTTC. The encoded protein is CASSDPTGYNEQFF.

The V gene is TRBV19, the J gene TRBJ1-5; 9 bases line up with TRBD1. In germline, CDR1 is LNHDA, CDR2 SQIVND (reference sequence). CDR3 size: 17 residues. V shed 4 bases and J 2 bases; nucleotides not matched to a gene: 9. Here the CDR3 reads CASSKGDRAIGNQPQHF. The CDR3 nucleotides read TGTGCCAGTAGTAAGGGGGACAGGGCAATCGGCAATCAGCCCCAGCATTTT.

The V call is TRBV10-3, the J call TRBJ1-1, with TRBD1 matching over 8 bases. Germline V gives CDR1 ENHRY, CDR2 SYGVKD. Trimming took 2 bases from V and 0 from J; bases not matched to a gene: 2. The CDR3 is 15 amino acids. The CDR3 spells CAISERTGMNTEAFF. CDR3 sequence (DNA): TGTGCCATCAGTGAGCGGACAGGGATGAACACTGAAGCTTTCTTT.

The V gene is TRBV5-6, the J gene TRBJ2-2; D remains ambiguous. V lost 0 bases, J lost 5 bases, and 11 bases lay in between. There are 15 residues in the CDR3. Germline V gene lookup returns CDR1 SGHDT and CDR2 YYEEEE. The CDR3, as DNA: TGTGCCAGCAGCTTGGGGCAGGTTGGAACCGGGGAGCTGTTTTTT. Encoded protein: CASSLGQVGTGELFF.

The chain carries TRBV27 and TRBJ2-3; TRBD2 matches 8 bases. This CDR3 has 15 residues. Germline CDR1 MNHEY, CDR2 SMNVEV (reference sequence). The V segment lost 4 bases and the J segment 2 bases; nucleotides outside the gene matches: 5. The DNA of the CDR3 is TGTGCCAGCAGTTCCCGTAGCGGGGCCACAGATACGCAGTATTTT. It codes for CASSSRSGATDTQYF.